This T cell receptor beta chain was documented in a study of T-cell reconstitution after alpha-beta-depleted transplantation in children. With respect to this clonotype: Its specificity is unknown.

Study-wide results and caveats: A year had passed since transplant, and T-cell counts and diversity by then came mostly from newly produced T cells.

Trimming pared 3 bases from V and 8 bases from J, leaving 16 bases between. Looked up from germline, CDR1 is LNHDA and CDR2 is SQIVND (reference sequence). The CDR3 contains 14 residues. TCRbeta library preparation incorporated unique molecular identifiers. TCRdb re-analysed the PCR reads in MiXCR, keeping a single row per CDR3 protein. The sample includes hundreds of thousands of distinct CDR3 sequences, around 14% of them seen just once. The chain combines TRBV19 with TRBJ2-5; D gene ambiguous. The clonotype was recovered from a girl aged 2 to 10 with congenital amegakaryocytic thrombocytopenia, due to receive a stem cell transplant. Here the sequenced sample was PBMCs, taken before TCRalphabeta/CD19-depleted stem cell transplant. CDR3 sequence (DNA): TGTGCCAGTAGTATGGGTCTAGTTTCCGACACCCAGTACTTC. This translates into CASSMGLVSDTQYF.